Reported below is one T cell receptor (beta chain). The target antigen is unknown. The PCR had 60 Vbeta and 13 Jbeta primers. Measured with immunoSEQ multiplex PCR; TCRdb has only the in-frame clones, and not every one. This sample has just under 95,000 clones, with approximately 77% found just once. The data originate from a study of cytomegalovirus exposure and HLA in healthy donors. Germline V CDR1 and CDR2: SGHKS, YYEKEE (reference sequence). The length of the CDR3 is 15 residues. J lost 6 bases, V lost 4 bases, and 9 bases had no gene match. Findings of the study overall: A prior analysis recorded that most TCR beta V segments were productive about 87% or about 30% of the time. The investigators catalogued 150 to 200 TCR beta chains as cytomegalovirus-associated. Upon later analysis, HLA-associated TCR beta chains proved more clonally expanded than other, equally common chains.

Sequencing was done on a sample of PBMCs. The origin of this receptor is a human donor in good health. The rearrangement joins TRBV5-5 to TRBJ1-5, with TRBD1 identical over 8 bases. The CDR3 nucleotides are TGTGCCAGCAGCCGGGACAGGATAGTATTTCAGCCCCAGCATTTT. Its protein product is CASSRDRIVFQPQHF.